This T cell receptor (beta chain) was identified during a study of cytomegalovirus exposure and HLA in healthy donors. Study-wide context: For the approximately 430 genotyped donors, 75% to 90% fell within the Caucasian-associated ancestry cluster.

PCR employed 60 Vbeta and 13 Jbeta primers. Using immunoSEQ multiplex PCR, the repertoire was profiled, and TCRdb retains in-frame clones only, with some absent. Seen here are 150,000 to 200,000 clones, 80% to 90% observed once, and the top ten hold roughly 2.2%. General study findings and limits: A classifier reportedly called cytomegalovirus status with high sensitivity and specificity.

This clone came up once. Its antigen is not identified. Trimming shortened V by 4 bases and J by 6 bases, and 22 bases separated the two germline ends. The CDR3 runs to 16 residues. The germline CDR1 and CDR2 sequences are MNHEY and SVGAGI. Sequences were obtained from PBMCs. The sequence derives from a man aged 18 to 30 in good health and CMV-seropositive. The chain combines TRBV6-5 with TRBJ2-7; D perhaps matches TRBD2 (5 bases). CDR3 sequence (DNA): TGTGCCAGCAGTTCCACCTCCGCGGGCCTCCAAATCGAGCAGTACTTC. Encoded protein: CASSSTSAGLQIEQYF.